The clone carrying this T cell receptor beta chain has only a few counts. Its matching antigen is unknown. The sample comes from a study of T cell responses to AZD1222 COVID-19 vaccine. Overall study results and limits: Sampling that yielded the repertoires occurred only after the peak T cell response.

The CDR3 extends over 15 amino acids. Germline CDR1 SQVTM, CDR2 ANQGSEA. V was clipped by 1 base and J by 5 bases, with 18 bases between them. Sequencing used immunoSEQ multiplex PCR; TCRdb keeps in-frame clones, though not all of them. Among 150,000 to 200,000 clones listed, 90% to 95% were seen once. This clonotype was obtained from an adult who received the AZD1222 COVID-19 vaccine. Sequenced material: peripheral blood, taken 28 days after the second AZD1222 dose. The chain combines TRBV29-1 with TRBJ2-7; D may be TRBD2 (7 bases). CDR3 bases: TGCAGCGTTGAAGGTGTGGGGGGGCCTAGGAACGAGCAGTACTTC. It specifies CSVEGVGGPRNEQYF.